This passage covers 8 T cell receptor beta chains from one sample sequenced in a study of PD-1 blockade in classical Hodgkin lymphoma. There was relapse after autologous stem cell transplantation in every patient, and there was variation in brentuximab vedotin exposure. Produced via immunoSEQ multiplex PCR; TCRdb's table is partial and in-frame only. The table includes tens of thousands of clones, more than 80% detected once. Sequencing used peripheral blood mononuclear cells (PBMCs), obtained at baseline. The receptors come from a human donor with classical Hodgkin lymphoma.

The V call is TRBV4-1, the J call TRBJ1-5, with 7 bases aligning to TRBD1. The germline V gene has CDR1 MGHRA and CDR2 YSYEKL. The V and J ends lost 5 bases and 2 bases, in that order; junction bases with no gene match: 12. The CDR3 runs to 17 residues. The CDR3 loop is CASSATGVMTGNQPQHF. CDR3 sequence (DNA): TGCGCCAGCAGCGCTACAGGGGTAATGACGGGCAATCAGCCCCAGCATTTT.

V usage is TRBV30 and J usage is TRBJ1-2; D remains ambiguous. The CDR3 consists of 13 residues. V lost 2 bases and J 8 bases, leaving 15 bases between the germline ends. CDR1 GTSNPN and CDR2 SVGIG come from the germline V gene (reference sequence). The CDR3 nucleotides read TGTGCCTGGAGTCTCAATCAACTCGTGGGCTACACCTTC. Protein: CAWSLNQLVGYTF. Complete variable domain (other parts from reference TRBV30 and TRBJ1-2): SQTIHQWPATLVQPVGSPLSLECTVEGTSNPNLYWYRQAAGRGLQLLFYSVGIGQISSEVPQNLSASRPQDRQFILSSKKLLLSDSGFYLCAWSLNQLVGYTFGSGTRLTVV.

V gene TRBV7-2 combines with J gene TRBJ1-1; no firm D call. Trimming pared 5 bases from V and 2 bases from J, leaving 12 bases between. The CDR3 consists of 14 residues. Per germline, CDR1 SGHTA and CDR2 FQGNSA. CDR3 protein: CASSPRDPNTEAFF. The DNA of the CDR3 is TGTGCCAGCAGCCCAAGGGATCCCAACACTGAAGCTTTCTTT.

The V call is TRBV2, the J call TRBJ1-1; no clear D gene. Trimming removed 5 bases from V and 0 bases from J, with 13 bases in between. The CDR3 is 15 residues long. The germline CDR1 and CDR2 sequences are SNHLY and FYNNEI. The CDR3 spells CASSLRNLMNTEAFF. The CDR3 DNA reads as TGTGCCAGCAGTCTGCGAAACCTTATGAACACTGAAGCTTTCTTT. Together with reference TRBV2 and TRBJ1-1, the CDR3 gives the full variable domain: EPEVTQTPSHQVTQMGQEVILRCVPISNHLYFYWYRQILGQKVEFLVSFYNNEISEKSEIFDDQFSVERPDGSNFTLKIRSTKLEDSAMYFCASSLRNLMNTEAFFGQGTRLTVV.

This chain links TRBV7-8 with TRBJ1-3; no reliable D call. Germline V lookup: CDR1 SGHVS, CDR2 FQNEAQ. The CDR3 extends over 13 amino acids. V lost 1 base and J lost 3, with 4 bases in between. The CDR3 spells CASSLGFGNTIYF. The CDR3 DNA sequence: TGTGCCAGCAGCTTAGGCTTTGGAAACACCATATATTTT.

The gene calls are TRBV9 and TRBJ2-1; D remains unclear. V was clipped by 0 bases and J by 10 bases, with 11 bases between them. The CDR3 runs to 13 residues. Per germline, CDR1 SGDLS and CDR2 YYNGEE. The chain's CDR3 is CASSVEGTYEQFF. The CDR3 region has the DNA TGTGCCAGCAGCGTAGAGGGCACCTACGAGCAGTTCTTC.

Points on this clone: Relative to the germline gene, one junction end is altered; a read error may explain this. V usage is TRBV27 and J usage is TRBJ1-3, with 9 bases matching TRBD1. This CDR3 is built from 18 residues. The germline CDR1 and CDR2 sequences are MNHEY and SMNVEV (reference sequence). The CDR3 loop reads CANSSLGWTGESGNTIYF. Here the CDR3 DNA reads TGTGCCAACAGTTCTCTAGGTTGGACAGGGGAGTCAGGAAACACCATATATTTT.

This clone was picked up one time. The CDR3 bases are TGTGCCAGCAAGTCAGGGGGGAACTATGGCTACACCTTC. As protein: CASKSGGNYGYTF. The chain has TRBV6-5 and TRBJ1-2; 7 nucleotides align to TRBD1. This CDR3 spans 13 amino acids. J was trimmed by 2 bases and V by 7 bases; bases with no gene match: 4. From germline, CDR1 is MNHEY and CDR2 SVGAGI.